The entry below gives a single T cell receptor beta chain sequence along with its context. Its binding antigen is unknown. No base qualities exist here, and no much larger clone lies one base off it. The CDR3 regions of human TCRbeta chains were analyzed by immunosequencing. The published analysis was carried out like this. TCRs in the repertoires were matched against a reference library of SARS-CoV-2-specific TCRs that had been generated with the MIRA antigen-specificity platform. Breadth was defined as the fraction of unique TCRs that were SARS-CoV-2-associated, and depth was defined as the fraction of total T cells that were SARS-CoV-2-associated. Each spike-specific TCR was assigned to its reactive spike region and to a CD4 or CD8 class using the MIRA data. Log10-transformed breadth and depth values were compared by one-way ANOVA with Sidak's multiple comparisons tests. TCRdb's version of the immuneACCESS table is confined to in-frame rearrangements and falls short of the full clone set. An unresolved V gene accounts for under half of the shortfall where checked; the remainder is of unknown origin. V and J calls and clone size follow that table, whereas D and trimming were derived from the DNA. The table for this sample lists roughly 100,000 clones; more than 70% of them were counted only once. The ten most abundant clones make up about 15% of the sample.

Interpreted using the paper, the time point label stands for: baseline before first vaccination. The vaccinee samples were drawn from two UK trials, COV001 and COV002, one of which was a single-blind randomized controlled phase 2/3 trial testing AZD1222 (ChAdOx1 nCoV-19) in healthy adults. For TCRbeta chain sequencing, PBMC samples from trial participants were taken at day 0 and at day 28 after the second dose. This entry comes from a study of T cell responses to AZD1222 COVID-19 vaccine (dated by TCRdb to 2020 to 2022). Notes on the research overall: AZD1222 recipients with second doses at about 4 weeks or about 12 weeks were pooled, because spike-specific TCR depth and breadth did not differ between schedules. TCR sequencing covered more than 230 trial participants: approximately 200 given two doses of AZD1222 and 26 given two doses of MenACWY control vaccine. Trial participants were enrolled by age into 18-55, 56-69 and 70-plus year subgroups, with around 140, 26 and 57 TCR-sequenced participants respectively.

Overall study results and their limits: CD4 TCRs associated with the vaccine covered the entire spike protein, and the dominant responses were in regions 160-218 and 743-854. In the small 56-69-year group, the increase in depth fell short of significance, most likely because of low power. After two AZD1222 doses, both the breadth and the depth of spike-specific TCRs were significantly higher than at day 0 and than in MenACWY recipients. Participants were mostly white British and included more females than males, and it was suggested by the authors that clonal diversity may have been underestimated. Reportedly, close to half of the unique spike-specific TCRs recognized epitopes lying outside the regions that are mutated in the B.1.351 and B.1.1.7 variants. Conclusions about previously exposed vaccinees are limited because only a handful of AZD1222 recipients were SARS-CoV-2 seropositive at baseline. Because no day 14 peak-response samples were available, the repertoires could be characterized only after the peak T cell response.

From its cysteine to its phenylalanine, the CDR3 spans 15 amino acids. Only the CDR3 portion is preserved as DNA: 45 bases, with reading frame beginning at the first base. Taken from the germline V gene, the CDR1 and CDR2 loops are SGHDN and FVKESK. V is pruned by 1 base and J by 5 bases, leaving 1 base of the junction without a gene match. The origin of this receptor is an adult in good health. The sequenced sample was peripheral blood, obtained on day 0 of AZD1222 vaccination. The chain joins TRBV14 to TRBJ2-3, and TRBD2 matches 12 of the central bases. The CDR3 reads CASSQGLAGVDTQYF. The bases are TGTGCCAGCAGCCAAGGACTAGCGGGAGTAGATACGCAGTATTTT.